This T cell receptor beta chain appears in the sequencing data of a study of vaccination and CD4 T cells after COVID-19. Study details: Timing of post-vaccine sample collection was a median about 79 days after dose two, with a range of 14 to 241.

Time point in this sample: late sampling 161 to 241 days after vaccination in three convalescent patients. Treatment: approximately nine-day PBMC culture with coronavirus spike peptide pools or control peptides (ViraFEST assay). ViraFEST stimulated the growth of antigen-specific T cells using peptide pools and subsequently profiled their TCRs by sequencing. Overall study results and limits: Spike mono-reactivity was found in 304 of the 307 vaccine-specific clones identified in convalescent patients.

On this clonotype itself: Its antigen remains unidentified.

Cultured CD4+ T cell DNA was sequenced using the Oncomine TCR Beta short-read assay. Cultured CD4+ T cells yielded the extracted genomic DNA. TCRdb re-called the PCR reads through MiXCR, storing one row per CDR3 protein. The sample holds about 22,000 distinct CDR3 sequences, approximately 38% seen once. The germline gives CDR1 DFQATT, CDR2 SNEGSKA (reference sequence). V was pared by 6 bases and J by 6 bases, with 19 bases between. The CDR3 has 14 residues. The rearrangement links TRBV20-1 to TRBJ2-3; a weak D match, TRBD1 (6 bases). This TCR was sampled from a human donor who had recovered from COVID-19. Here the sequenced sample was CD4+ T cells from blood, cultured in vitro, taken about 7 months after SARS-CoV-2 vaccination. Here the CDR3 DNA reads TGCAGTGCGAAGGGGGACCGAGTCACTGATACGCAGTATTTT. It is translated as CSAKGDRVTDTQYF.